The 31 T cell receptor beta chains given below trace back to one sample, sequenced in a study of CD8+CD57+ T cells in acquired aplastic anemia. Patients selected for sequencing had displayed CD8+CD57+ cell expansion by flow cytometry. TCR beta VDJ and CDR3 profiles were obtained from a genomic DNA template. TCRdb reprocessed the reads with MiXCR, giving one entry per CDR3 protein. The repertoire holds hundreds of thousands of distinct CDR3 sequences, approximately 33% seen once, with 0.8% to 0.85% in the top ten. Material: sorted CD4+, CD8+, or CD8+CD57+ T cells (not recorded which) from PBMCs. Every receptor here comes from a human donor with aplastic anemia.

This clonotype was recorded a few times. This sequence joins TRBV11-2 and TRBJ1-2; 12 bases align to TRBD1. Looked up from germline, CDR1 is SGHAT and CDR2 is FQNNGV. V trimming: 6 bases; J trimming: 8 bases; junction bases outside the gene matches: 13. The CDR3 runs to 16 residues. The CDR3 sequence: CASSPIRGQGADGYTF. CDR3 coding DNA: TGTGCCAGCAGTCCAATTCGGGGACAGGGGGCGGACGGCTACACCTTC.

This rearrangement joins TRBV10-3 to TRBJ1-2; 11 nucleotides line up with TRBD1. Trimming removed 3 bases from V and 3 bases from J; junction bases left unmatched: 3. Germline CDR1 and CDR2: ENHRY and SYGVKD. The length of the CDR3 is 15 residues. In DNA, the CDR3 is TGTGCCATCAGTGATTGGGGACAGGGGGACTATGGCTACACCTTC. This translates into CAISDWGQGDYGYTF.

This clonotype was seen a handful of times. The chain has TRBV30 and TRBJ1-5, with D unresolved. CDR3 length: 13 residues. Germline V gives CDR1 GTSNPN, CDR2 SVGIG (reference sequence). V dropped 7 bases and J dropped 4 bases, with 14 bases sitting between them. Written as DNA, the CDR3 is TGTGCCTTCGCGGACGGTGAGAATCAGCCCCAGCATTTT. It encodes CAFADGENQPQHF.

This clonotype has ten or more counts. The V gene is TRBV10-3, the J gene TRBJ1-1; D is uncertain. The CDR3 totals 18 residues. V was cut by 1 base and J by 3 bases, with 21 bases left in between. Germline CDR1 and CDR2: ENHRY and SYGVKD. In nucleotides, the CDR3 is TGTGCCATCAGTGAGTTTGACATACAAAATTGGAAGGACACTGAAGCTTTCTTT. Protein product: CAISEFDIQNWKDTEAFF.

This clonotype was recorded many times. The chain combines TRBV20-1 with TRBJ2-7, with TRBD1 identical over 12 bases. V gave up 6 bases and J gave up 2 bases; unmatched junction bases: 8. Germline CDR1 is DFQATT and CDR2 is SNEGSKA (reference sequence). This CDR3 region has 15 residues. The CDR3 sequence is CSAGQGAIGAYEQYF. CDR3 coding DNA: TGCAGTGCGGGACAGGGGGCCATTGGTGCCTACGAGCAGTACTTC.

This clonotype was picked up a small number of times. V usage is TRBV7-2 and J usage is TRBJ1-2; D is undetermined. The CDR3 is made up of 12 amino acids. Trimming removed 6 bases at V and 8 bases at J, with 13 bases between. CDR1 SGHTA and CDR2 FQGNSA come from the germline V gene. CDR3 residues: CASSVSTKGYTF. DNA of the CDR3: TGTGCCAGCAGTGTCTCCACGAAGGGCTACACCTTC.

This clonotype was counted a few times. The V gene is TRBV4-2, the J gene TRBJ2-2, with D maybe TRBD1 (5 bases). The CDR3 length is 15 residues. Trimming pared 0 bases from V and 7 bases from J, leaving 12 bases between. The V gene's germline CDR1 is LGHNA and CDR2 YNFKEQ. The CDR3 nucleotides are TGTGCCAGCAGCCAAGAGCCAATAGGGGACGGGGAGCTGTTTTTT. Its protein is CASSQEPIGDGELFF.

This clonotype was detected many times. This chain joins TRBV10-2 and TRBJ2-6; possible D gene TRBD1, 6 bases. There are 16 residues in the CDR3. V gave up 10 bases and J gave up 0 bases, with 16 bases separating them. Germline CDR1 WSHSY, CDR2 SAAADI. In DNA form, the CDR3 reads TGCGCCACCCGAACAGGGATTACCTCTGGGGCCAACGTCCTGACTTTC. It is translated as CATRTGITSGANVLTF.

V is TRBV19 and J is TRBJ2-3; 9 nucleotides line up with TRBD2. The trim removed 4 bases at V and 6 bases at J, leaving 11 bases unmatched. CDR1 LNHDA and CDR2 SQIVND come from the germline V gene (reference sequence). The CDR3 covers 16 residues. This CDR3 is CASSTDGAGGIDTQYF. The CDR3 DNA is TGTGCCAGTAGTACCGACGGGGCGGGAGGGATCGATACGCAGTATTTT.

This clonotype was observed a handful of times. This rearrangement joins TRBV15 to TRBJ1-6, with 7 positions matching TRBD1. The V gene's germline CDR1 is LNHNV and CDR2 YYDKDF (reference sequence). The CDR3 contains 15 residues. V shed 2 bases and J 11 bases; nucleotides not matched to a gene: 9. The CDR3 DNA follows: TGTGCCACCAGCAGACCCACGACAGGGAGTACACCCCTCCACTTT. It specifies CATSRPTTGSTPLHF.

The chain employs TRBV6-5 and TRBJ2-7; D possibly uses TRBD1 or TRBD2 (6 bases each). Germline V gene lookup returns CDR1 MNHEY and CDR2 SVGAGI. CDR3 length equals 14 residues. V lost 4 bases, J lost 2 bases, and 12 bases lay in between. The CDR3 here is CASSLGGHPYEQYF. The CDR3 nucleotides are TGTGCCAGCAGTTTAGGGGGGCACCCCTACGAGCAGTACTTC.

A remark on this clonotype: Just one base apart from a much larger clone, this may be a read error. This CDR3 fails to terminate in the conserved phenylalanine or tryptophan, so it likely reflects a read error. The chain uses TRBV7-9 and TRBJ1-1, with D hard to call. Germline CDR1 and CDR2: SEHNR and FQNEAQ (reference sequence). The V and J ends lost 4 bases and 0 bases respectively, with 6 bases between them. This CDR3 spans 13 amino acids. CDR3 amino acids: CASSYSLNTEAFC. The CDR3 bases are TGTGCCAGCAGCTATTCATTGAACACTGAAGCTTTCTGT.

As regards this clonotype: One junction end does not reproduce the germline sequence, and a read error may be involved. This CDR3 is CASSSISGGRTYEQYF. In DNA, the CDR3 is TGCGCCAGTAGCTCTATTAGTGGGGGGCGGACCTACGAGCAGTACTTC. This chain links TRBV5-1 with TRBJ2-7, with D perhaps TRBD1 or TRBD2 (6 bases each). The V gene's germline CDR1 is SGHRS and CDR2 YFSETQ. This CDR3 is built from 16 residues. The full variable domain, its missing parts supplied by reference TRBV5-1 and TRBJ2-7, is KAGVTQTPRYLIKTRGQQVTLSCSPISGHRSVSWYQQTPGQGLQFLFEYFSETQRNKGNFPGRFSGRQFSNSRSEMNVSTLELGDSALYLCASSSISGGRTYEQYFGPGTRLTVT.

J is TRBJ2-7 and V is TRBV11-1; tentatively, D is TRBD1 (6 bases). This CDR3 contains 16 residues. In germline, CDR1 is SGHAT, CDR2 FQDESV (reference sequence). Trimming removed 5 bases from V and 0 bases from J, with 17 bases in between. The CDR3 nucleotides read TGTGCCAGCAGCCCTGGTCAGGGGAAGAGCTCCTACGAGCAGTACTTC. It translates to CASSPGQGKSSYEQYF.

The CDR3 loop reads CAWQIDRADGYTF. In DNA form, the CDR3 reads TGTGCCTGGCAAATTGACAGGGCGGATGGCTACACCTTC. The chain links TRBV30 to TRBJ1-2; 7 bases agree with TRBD1. Germline V gene lookup returns CDR1 GTSNPN and CDR2 SVGIG (reference sequence). CDR3 length equals 13 residues. V shed 5 bases and J 6 bases; nucleotides not matched to a gene: 9.

A few counts support this clonotype. The V and J genes are TRBV7-9 and TRBJ1-1; a weak D match, TRBD1 (6 bases). Deletions cut 2 bases from V and 8 bases from J, with 15 bases between. The CDR3 sequence is 14 residues long. Germline-derived CDR1 and CDR2 are SEHNR and FQNEAQ (reference sequence). DNA of the CDR3: TGTGCCAGCAGCTTACCATGGAGGGGGGCAGAAGCTTTCTTT. It codes for CASSLPWRGAEAFF.

This clonotype was observed a few times. The chain links TRBV19 to TRBJ2-5, with D maybe TRBD2 (7 bases). This CDR3 is 15 amino acids long. Trimming stripped 5 bases from V and 5 bases from J, with 18 bases between. The germline V gene has CDR1 LNHDA and CDR2 SQIVND (reference sequence). Here the CDR3 reads CASSGRGGDVETQYF. The DNA for the CDR3 is TGTGCCAGTAGTGGCAGGGGAGGGGACGTGGAGACCCAGTACTTC.

This chain connects TRBV19 to TRBJ1-5; perhaps TRBD1 as D (5 bases). Trimming left V 1 base short and J 5 bases short, with 21 bases between. The CDR3 is made up of 18 amino acids. CDR1 and CDR2 from the germline V gene are LNHDA and SQIVND (reference sequence). The CDR3 DNA is TGTGCCAGTAGTATAGCTGGCCAGGGAATCAACCGGGATCAGCCCCAGCATTTT. It is translated as CASSIAGQGINRDQPQHF.

Many counts were recorded for this clonotype. The J gene is TRBJ2-1, the V gene TRBV10-3; D unclear. Trimming took 4 bases from V and 5 from J, leaving 9 bases between them. Germline V gives CDR1 ENHRY, CDR2 SYGVKD. CDR3 length: 13 amino acids. The CDR3 spells CAISGVVNNEQFF. CDR3 DNA: TGTGCCATCAGTGGGGTAGTCAACAATGAGCAGTTCTTC.

The chain recombines TRBV4-1 with TRBJ2-7, with 9 bases identical to TRBD2. With 5 bases clipped from V and 6 bases from J, the junction kept 8 bases outside the gene matches. The germline V gene encodes CDR1 MGHRA and CDR2 YSYEKL. The CDR3 totals 14 residues. The CDR3 bases are TGCGCCAGCAGCACCCCTATAGCGGGGGCCGAGCAGTACTTC. It yields the protein CASSTPIAGAEQYF.

This clonotype was seen a few times. The chain recombines TRBV5-5 with TRBJ1-5, with 7 bases identical to TRBD1. This CDR3 has 15 residues. Losses at the gene ends were 0 bases for V and 4 bases for J; bases not matched to a gene: 4. Per the germline V gene, CDR1 is SGHKS and CDR2 is YYEKEE (reference sequence). The CDR3 is CASSLVLTGNQPQHF. The CDR3 DNA reads as TGTGCCAGCAGCTTGGTATTGACAGGGAATCAGCCCCAGCATTTT.

Regarding this clonotype: This could be a read error, since a much larger clone is one nucleotide away. The rearrangement uses TRBV11-1 and TRBJ1-2; a possible D gene is TRBD1 (6 bases). The CDR3 has 16 amino acids. In germline, CDR1 is SGHAT, CDR2 FQDESV (reference sequence). The CDR3 sequence is CTSSLPLKGGSYGYTF. The CDR3 DNA reads TGTACCAGCAGCTTACCGCTGAAGGGGGGATCCTATGGCTACACCTTC.

The chain employs TRBV11-2 and TRBJ2-6; D gene unclear. Germline V gives CDR1 SGHAT, CDR2 FQNNGV. The CDR3 has 15 amino acids. The V end lost 4 bases, the J end lost 4 bases, and 11 bases lay between the germline ends. CDR3 amino acids: CASSSFRLGANVLTF. The CDR3 DNA follows: TGTGCCAGCAGCTCCTTTCGACTCGGGGCCAACGTCCTGACTTTC. Filled out from reference TRBV11-2 and TRBJ2-6, the complete variable domain reads EAGVAQSPRYKIIEKRQSVAFWCNPISGHATLYWYQQILGQGPKLLIQFQNNGVVDDSQLPKDRFSAERLKGVDSTLKIQPAKLEDSAVYLCASSSFRLGANVLTFGAGSRLTVL.

This rearrangement joins TRBV24-1 to TRBJ1-2, with a tentative D call TRBD1 (6 bases). The CDR3 contains 16 residues. Germline lookup yields CDR1 KGHDR and CDR2 SFDVKD. V gave up 4 bases and J gave up 3 bases, with 17 bases separating them. The CDR3 nucleotides read TGTGCCACCAGTGACTCGATACGGACAGAGTACTATGGCTACACCTTC. This codes for CATSDSIRTEYYGYTF.

This clonotype was found many times. This chain joins TRBV7-9 and TRBJ1-6; D remains ambiguous. The length of the CDR3 is 13 residues. V dropped 6 bases and J dropped 8 bases, with 11 bases sitting between them. From germline, CDR1 is SEHNR and CDR2 FQNEAQ (reference sequence). This CDR3 is CASRPRQDSPLHF. For the CDR3, the DNA is TGTGCCAGCAGGCCTCGACAAGATTCACCCCTCCACTTT.

This clonotype showed up many times. The chain couples TRBV7-2 to TRBJ2-7, with D unclear. V lost 5 bases and J lost 0, with 11 bases in between. Germline values: CDR1 SGHTA, CDR2 FQGNSA. The CDR3 spans 14 residues. The CDR3 protein is CASSPYKSSYEQYF. The CDR3 bases are TGTGCCAGCAGCCCCTACAAGAGCTCCTACGAGCAGTACTTC.

A few counts support this clonotype. An end of the junction differs from the germline gene, which may be a read error. The chain joins TRBV7-6 to TRBJ2-2; possibly TRBD1 for D (6 bases). Germline values: CDR1 SGHVS, CDR2 FNYEAQ. The CDR3 sequence is 16 residues long. CDR3 nucleotides: TGTGCTAGCAGCTTAGGTTTGGGGGCGAGGACCGGGGAGCTGTTTTTT. It specifies CASSLGLGARTGELFF.

This clonotype was counted many times. V gene TRBV7-6 combines with J gene TRBJ1-1; no clear D gene. CDR3 size: 12 residues. The germline V gene encodes CDR1 SGHVS and CDR2 FNYEAQ. The ends were cut back, 3 bases at V and 4 bases at J, with 6 bases in the middle. CDR3 sequence (DNA): TGTGCCAGCAGCTTTCCGGGCACTGAAGCTTTCTTT. It yields the protein CASSFPGTEAFF.

The chain combines TRBV7-9 with TRBJ2-7; 13 bases match TRBD2. Per the germline V gene, CDR1 is SEHNR and CDR2 is FQNEAQ (reference sequence). After removal of 5 bases from V and 6 bases from J, the junction contained 10 bases not matched to a gene. The CDR3 totals 16 residues. In DNA form, the CDR3 reads TGTGCCAGCAGCCCCCCTGGACTAGCGGGAGTTGGCGAGCAGTACTTC. It encodes CASSPPGLAGVGEQYF. The variable domain in full, completed from reference TRBV7-9 and TRBJ2-7, reads DTGVSQNPRHKITKRGQNVTFRCDPISEHNRLYWYRQTLGQGPEFLTYFQNEAQLEKSRLLSDRFSAERPKGSFSTLEIQRTEQGDSAMYLCASSPPGLAGVGEQYFGPGTRLTVT.

The rearrangement links TRBV20-1 to TRBJ2-5, with unresolved D. V lost 1 base and J lost 5, with 11 bases in between. The germline V gene encodes CDR1 DFQATT and CDR2 SNEGSKA (reference sequence). This CDR3 spans 13 amino acids. CDR3 coding DNA: TGCAGTGCTAGAGGTACTGGCTACGAGACCCAGTACTTC. Protein: CSARGTGYETQYF.

This clonotype was seen ten or more times. The rearrangement joins TRBV24-1 to TRBJ1-1; no clear D gene. V was shortened by 0 bases and J by 5 bases, with 6 bases between the two germline ends. From germline, CDR1 is KGHDR and CDR2 SFDVKD. CDR3 length: 13 residues. The CDR3: CATSDLWGTEAFF. In DNA, the CDR3 is TGTGCCACCAGTGATTTGTGGGGAACTGAAGCTTTCTTT.